Below, one T cell receptor (beta chain) is given with its context. Its cognate antigen is unknown. CDR3 size: 14 residues. In germline, CDR1 is LNHDA, CDR2 SQIVND (reference sequence). V was pared by 1 base and J by 5 bases, with 12 bases between. Repertoires were generated with immunoSEQ multiplex PCR, while TCRdb's copy carries only in-frame clones and drops some. The sample records about 110,000 clones, about 94% being singletons. The data belong to a study of T cell responses to AZD1222 COVID-19 vaccine. Regarding the study as a whole: In a largely white British group with more females than males, clonal diversity was possibly underestimated.

The V gene is TRBV19, the J gene TRBJ2-7; D might be TRBD1 (5 bases). The receptor was isolated from an adult who received the AZD1222 COVID-19 vaccine. The sequencing used peripheral blood, collected 28 days after the second AZD1222 dose. CDR3 in DNA: TGTGCCAGTAGTATAGCCCCACAGGCCGACGAGCAGTACTTC. Protein product: CASSIAPQADEQYF.